These 13 T cell receptor beta chains came from one sample sequenced in a study of cytomegalovirus exposure and HLA in healthy donors. Measured with immunoSEQ multiplex PCR; TCRdb has only the in-frame clones, and not every one. The table includes 98,000 or so clones, approximately 85% detected once. Material for sequencing was PBMCs. All receptors derive from a woman between 18 and 30 years old in good health and CMV-seronegative.

The CDR3 reads CASITGNTGELFF. In DNA form, the CDR3 reads TGTGCCAGCATAACGGGGAACACCGGGGAGCTGTTTTTT. The chain uses TRBV6-1 and TRBJ2-2, with D hard to call. V was shortened by 7 bases and J by 1 base, with 7 bases between the two germline ends. CDR3 length: 13 residues. Looked up from germline, CDR1 is MNHNS and CDR2 is SASEGT.

This chain joins TRBV7-6 and TRBJ2-2; D possibly corresponds to TRBD1 (5 bases). The CDR3 totals 14 residues. The V gene lost 1 base and the J gene lost 6 bases, with 9 bases spanning the gap. Germline V gene data show CDR1 as SGHVS and CDR2 as FNYEAQ. CDR3 region: CASSLGGLPGELFF. CDR3 nucleotides: TGTGCCAGCAGCTTAGGGGGCCTACCCGGGGAGCTGTTTTTT.

This rearrangement joins TRBV6-1 to TRBJ1-2; TRBD1 matches 9 bases. Germline CDR1 MNHNS, CDR2 SASEGT. The CDR3 is 15 amino acids. Trimming took 2 bases from V and 1 from J; bases not matched to a gene: 2. CDR3 loop: CASSEWDRDNYGYTF. For the CDR3, the DNA is TGTGCCAGCAGTGAATGGGACAGGGATAACTATGGCTACACCTTC.

The chain uses TRBV10-3 and TRBJ2-7; tentative D call: TRBD2 (5 bases). Germline V gene sequence: CDR1 ENHRY, CDR2 SYGVKD. The V end lost 1 base, the J end lost 5 bases, and 15 bases lay between the germline ends. The CDR3 consists of 15 residues. This CDR3 is CAISEWAGSGNEQYF. Here the CDR3 DNA reads TGTGCCATCAGTGAGTGGGCGGGTTCGGGCAACGAGCAGTACTTC.

CDR3 nucleotide sequence: TGTGCCAGCAGCGTAGAACTAGCGAATAAGAATGAGCAGTTCTTC. Translation gives CASSVELANKNEQFF. V and J are TRBV9 and TRBJ2-1; 7 bases fit TRBD2. This CDR3 has 15 amino acids. Germline trimming cut 0 bases from V and 7 bases from J; bases unmatched to any gene: 7. Germline V gene lookup returns CDR1 SGDLS and CDR2 YYNGEE.

This clone was detected only a few times. The rearrangement uses TRBV7-9 and TRBJ1-5; D ambiguous. Trimming removed 2 bases from V and 4 bases from J, with 6 bases in between. Germline V gene sequence: CDR1 SEHNR, CDR2 FQNEAQ (reference sequence). The CDR3 length is 13 residues. CDR3 in amino acids: CASSLTGNQPQHF. The DNA of the CDR3 is TGTGCCAGCAGCTTAACTGGTAATCAGCCCCAGCATTTT.

The chain couples TRBV28 to TRBJ2-1, with D perhaps TRBD1 (6 bases). Trimming left V 4 bases short and J 9 bases short, with 13 bases between. From germline, CDR1 is MDHEN and CDR2 SYDVKM. This CDR3 region has 13 residues. CDR3 region: CASSSRLTGEQFF. As DNA, the CDR3 is TGTGCCAGCAGTTCACGACTGACAGGTGAGCAGTTCTTC.

J is TRBJ2-7 and V is TRBV27; a possible D gene is TRBD2 (5 bases). The CDR3 runs 13 residues. V gave up 3 bases and J gave up 7 bases, with 13 bases separating them. Germline CDR1 reads MNHEY; CDR2 reads SMNVEV (reference sequence). DNA for the CDR3: TGTGCCAGCAGTTTGGGTGGAGGCCAGGAGCAGTACTTC. Protein sequence: CASSLGGGQEQYF.

This chain links TRBV27 with TRBJ2-2, with TRBD1 matching 7 bases. The V gene end was trimmed by 9 bases and the J gene end by 0 bases; junction bases not matched to a gene: 4. Germline CDR1 reads MNHEY; CDR2 reads SMNVEV (reference sequence). This CDR3 has 14 residues. The CDR3 DNA reads TGTGCCAGTAACAGGGGACCGAACACCGGGGAGCTGTTTTTT. Translating it yields CASNRGPNTGELFF.

The chain employs TRBV5-4 and TRBJ1-1; D is uncertain. The germline CDR1 and CDR2 sequences are SGHNT and YYREEE (reference sequence). Between the trimmed V and J ends, which lost 2 bases and 0 bases, there was a span of 11 bases. This CDR3 region has 15 residues. CDR3 residues: CASSFGQFMNTEAFF. CDR3 sequence (DNA): TGTGCCAGCAGCTTTGGGCAGTTCATGAACACTGAAGCTTTCTTT.

The V and J genes are TRBV9 and TRBJ2-7; 10 bases are a match to TRBD2. Trimming cost V 3 bases and J 2 bases; bases outside gene matches: 5. The CDR3 sequence is 15 residues long. Germline V gene lookup returns CDR1 SGDLS and CDR2 YYNGEE. In DNA, the CDR3 is TGTGCCAGCAGCGGAACTAGCGGGGACACCTACGAGCAGTACTTC. Protein sequence: CASSGTSGDTYEQYF.

As for this clone: The junction departs from germline at one end; a sequencing error may be responsible. The CDR3 protein is CASTHRGGDQIEAF. CDR3 bases: TGTGCCAGCACTCACAGGGGCGGCGACCAGATTGAAGCCTTC. The chain carries TRBV28 and TRBJ1-2, with TRBD1 matching 7 bases. The CDR3 has 14 residues. Germline values: CDR1 MDHEN, CDR2 SYDVKM.

The V call is TRBV29-1, the J call TRBJ1-2, with a tentative D call TRBD1 (5 bases). Trimming shortened V by 0 bases and J by 4 bases, and 9 bases separated the two germline ends. This CDR3 region has 13 residues. Germline V lookup: CDR1 SQVTM, CDR2 ANQGSEA. CDR3 bases: TGCAGCGTTGAAGATCCAGGGATCTATGGCTACACCTTC. Amino acids: CSVEDPGIYGYTF.